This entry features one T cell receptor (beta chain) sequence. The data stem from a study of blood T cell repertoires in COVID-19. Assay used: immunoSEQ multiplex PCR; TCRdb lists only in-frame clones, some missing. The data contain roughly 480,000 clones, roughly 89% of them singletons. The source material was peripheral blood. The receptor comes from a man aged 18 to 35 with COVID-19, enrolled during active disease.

The CDR3 is CASTSGFSGNTIYF. CDR3 coding DNA: TGTGCCAGTACCTCAGGGTTCTCTGGAAACACCATATATTTT. The J gene is TRBJ1-3, the V gene TRBV19; perhaps TRBD1 as D (5 bases). The CDR3 contains 14 residues. Trimming removed 7 bases at V and 0 bases at J, with 10 bases between. The germline gives CDR1 LNHDA, CDR2 SQIVND (reference sequence).